Here is one T cell receptor beta chain with its context. A few counts support this clonotype. Its antigen target is currently unknown. The input lacks base qualities; no much larger clone sits a single base away. The germline V and J ends show losses of 2 bases and 5 bases respectively, and no gene match explains 7 bases of the junction. The CDR3 runs 16 amino acids, cysteine and phenylalanine included. Solely the CDR3 DNA is kept, with 48 bases framed from the first base. CDR1 SGDLS and CDR2 YYNGEE are derived from the germline V gene. Ficoll-Paque density gradient centrifugation was used to isolate PBMCs. These data are taken from a study of T-cell memory formation after mild COVID-19 (dated by TCRdb to the early 2020s). Some background on the complete study: TCR sequence clusters from the two donors were largely donor specific. Longitudinal TCRalpha and TCRbeta repertoire sequencing tracked T-cell clones expanding and contracting after mild COVID-19 in two donors. Two young, previously healthy adult volunteers made up the cohort, one male and one female.

Sequencing was performed on an Illumina NovaSeq 6000. cDNA libraries for TCRalpha and TCRbeta were prepared by 5'RACE using constant-segment primers, with sample barcodes and unique molecular identifiers added. RNA was extracted from every sample with Trizol reagent. Library amplification was performed in two PCR steps, and a second sample barcode and Illumina TruSeq adapters were introduced in the second step. Libraries were sequenced on an Illumina NovaSeq with 2 x 150 bp paired-end reads. Turning to the authors' computational methods: Demultiplexing of reads and collapsing into UMI-guided consensus sequences were performed with migec v1.2.7. With mixcr v2.1.11, UMI consensuses were aligned to TRA and TRB V and J templates and assembled into clonotypes. Expanded or contracted clonotypes were those called significant by both edgeR and NoisET, with noise models trained on biological replicates. edgeR calls used a false discovery rate-adjusted p below 0.01 and a log2 fold-change threshold of 1. As an exploratory analysis of dynamics, PCA with hierarchical clustering was applied to max-normalized trajectories of the 1000 most abundant clonotypes. The CD4 or CD8 phenotype of responding clones was assigned using the separately sequenced CD4+ and CD8+ repertoires. The public reads were reanalyzed by TCRdb: fastp trimming at Q25, MiXCR alignment, in-frame beta chains only. All rows with the same CDR3 protein become a single entry with the most common DNA and genes. The V and J calls follow TCRdb's processing rather than the paper's. The sample table records 410,000 or so distinct CDR3 sequences; less than 25% of these occur just once. Less than 15% of the sample comes from the top ten.

Study-level results and caveats: Only a couple of mild cases were covered in the study, and larger cohorts including severe cases with pre-infection samples were considered necessary. Whether the second-wave clones peaking on day 37 were SARS-CoV-2 specific was not confirmed. From day 15 to 85, contracting clones showed balanced CD4/CD8 phenotypes, whereas a second wave of clones that expanded from day 15 to 37 leaned towards CD4+. The detection of some responding clones in pre-infection memory suggests that pre-existing cross-reactive memory T cells joined the SARS-CoV-2 response. Contracting CD4+ clones were located mainly in the CM and EM memory subsets, whereas CD8+ clones were found to be enriched in EMRA.

The chain was built from TRBV9 and TRBJ2-3; 11 nucleotides in the junction match TRBD2. The sequence was obtained from an adult woman who had mild COVID-19 (a few samples of this study predate the infection). The sample titles of this study are shuffled in the database, so cell type and time point are left out; the donor was told from shared clones. The sample was PBMCs or a T cell subset sorted from them (not recorded which). CDR3 reads: CASSVASGGLGDTQYF. The DNA is TGTGCCAGCAGCGTCGCTAGCGGGGGGCTGGGAGATACGCAGTATTTT.